The 25 T cell receptor beta chains given below trace back to one sample, sequenced in a study of CD4 T cells in relation to SARS-CoV-2 and coronaviruses. The unexposed donors gave CD4+ T cells in about 2011-2018, prior to COVID-19. Isolation of CD4+ T cells took place after approximately eleven days in culture. For these receptors, no antigen is known. Sequencing used immunoSEQ multiplex PCR; TCRdb keeps in-frame clones, though not all of them. The repertoire includes 25,000 or so clones, about three quarters of them detected once, and 14% sits in the top ten. Input material: CD4+ T cells from PBMCs, cultured in vitro. The source of these receptors is a human donor in good health.

The chain is built from TRBV28 and TRBJ1-2, with 10 bases identical to TRBD1. CDR3 length: 13 amino acids. From germline, CDR1 is MDHEN and CDR2 SYDVKM. V lost 6 bases to trimming and J lost 6 bases; unmatched junction nucleotides: 4. CDR3 coding DNA: TGTGCCAGCAGGGGACAGGGGAGTGATGGCTACACCTTC. This encodes CASRGQGSDGYTF.

J is TRBJ2-7 and V is TRBV11-3; no reliable D call. The V and J ends lost 0 bases and 5 bases respectively, with 11 bases between them. Germline V gene lookup returns CDR1 SGHNT and CDR2 YENEEA. The CDR3 extends over 14 amino acids. The CDR3 DNA sequence: TGTGCCAGCAGCTTAGATCAGTCGGCTCACGAGCAGTACTTC. It encodes CASSLDQSAHEQYF.

The genes are TRBV4-3 and TRBJ2-2; 11 bases match TRBD2. The CDR3 is 15 residues long. Germline CDR1 LGHNA, CDR2 YSLEER. The junction had 6 bases not matched to a gene; V was cut back by 4 bases and J by 8 bases. This CDR3 is CASSPQLAGAGELFF. CDR3 nucleotide sequence: TGCGCCAGCAGCCCACAACTAGCGGGGGCGGGGGAGCTGTTTTTT.

J is TRBJ2-5 and V is TRBV20-1; D may be TRBD2 (5 bases). V shed 3 bases and J shed 0 bases, with 14 bases lying between them. The CDR3 has 15 residues. Germline loops: CDR1 DFQATT, CDR2 SNEGSKA (reference sequence). CDR3: CSASPPGGYQETQYF. CDR3 bases: TGCAGTGCTAGTCCTCCCGGCGGGTACCAAGAGACCCAGTACTTC.

This clone occurred a few times. This chain connects TRBV7-8 to TRBJ2-1; D is unclear. Germline V gene data show CDR1 as SGHVS and CDR2 as FQNEAQ. The CDR3 consists of 15 residues. Trimming took off 4 bases at V and 3 bases at J, with 13 bases between the two ends. In DNA, the CDR3 is TGTGCCAGCAGCTACTCGGGTCAGCTCTACAATGAGCAGTTCTTC. Translated: CASSYSGQLYNEQFF.

The chain links TRBV5-6 to TRBJ1-6; weak D call: TRBD1 (5 bases). Germline V lookup: CDR1 SGHDT, CDR2 YYEEEE. Trimming pared 2 bases from V and 6 bases from J, leaving 12 bases between. The CDR3 covers 15 residues. The CDR3 region has the DNA TGTGCCAGCAGCTTCAAGACGGGGGGTAATTCACCCCTCCACTTT. Its translation: CASSFKTGGNSPLHF.

The CDR3 spells CASSTGQGNYGYTF. The CDR3 nucleotides are TGCGCCAGCAGCACGGGACAGGGAAACTATGGCTACACCTTC. V usage is TRBV5-1 and J usage is TRBJ1-2, with 9 nucleotides matching TRBD1. The J segment lost 2 bases and the V segment lost 4 bases, leaving 3 bases of the junction unmatched. Germline V gene lookup returns CDR1 SGHRS and CDR2 YFSETQ. CDR3 length equals 14 residues.

This clone was detected only a few times. V gene TRBV7-2 combines with J gene TRBJ1-3; the D is unclear. The V end was cut by 4 bases, the J end by 2 bases, with 6 bases between. CDR3 length equals 13 residues. Per germline, CDR1 SGHTA and CDR2 FQGNSA. CDR3 nucleotides: TGTGCCAGCAGCTCTACAGCTGGAAACACCATATATTTT. Translating gives CASSSTAGNTIYF.

The gene calls are TRBV18 and TRBJ2-5, with TRBD1 as a possible D gene (5 bases). Trimming took 6 bases from V and 2 from J, leaving 10 bases between them. The CDR3 spans 13 residues. Germline lookup yields CDR1 KGHSH and CDR2 LQKENI. The DNA for the CDR3 is TGTGCCAGCTCGTCCGGACATCAAGAGACCCAGTACTTC. This sequence encodes CASSSGHQETQYF.

The chain links TRBV27 to TRBJ2-2; 7 bases are shared with TRBD2. Germline-derived CDR1 and CDR2 are MNHEY and SMNVEV (reference sequence). J gave up 5 bases and V 6 bases, and 6 bases lay outside the gene matches. The CDR3 runs to 14 residues. CDR3 DNA sequence: TGTGCCAGCAGGTCGGGACTAAGTACCGGGGAGCTGTTTTTT. It encodes CASRSGLSTGELFF.

The chain links TRBV20-1 to TRBJ2-7, with a tentative D call TRBD2 (6 bases). Looked up from germline, CDR1 is DFQATT and CDR2 is SNEGSKA (reference sequence). V lost 7 bases, J lost 6 bases, and 13 bases lay in between. The CDR3 spans 11 residues. The chain's CDR3 is CSGALASEQYF. The DNA of the CDR3 is TGCAGTGGCGCCCTAGCGTCCGAGCAGTACTTC.

The CDR3 nucleotides read TGTGCCAGTAGTACACAGGTTTCAACTAATGAAAAACTGTTTTTT. This gives the protein CASSTQVSTNEKLFF. J is TRBJ1-4 and V is TRBV19, with D possibly TRBD1 on 5 matching bases. The CDR3 has 15 residues. The germline V and J ends were trimmed by 4 bases and 0 bases, with 9 bases remaining between them. Per the germline V gene, CDR1 is LNHDA and CDR2 is SQIVND (reference sequence). The variable domain in full, completed from reference TRBV19 and TRBJ1-4, reads DGGITQSPKYLFRKEGQNVTLSCEQNLNHDAMYWYRQDPGQGLRLIYYSQIVNDFQKGDIAEGYSVSREKKESFPLTVTSAQKNPTAFYLCASSTQVSTNEKLFFGSGTQLSVL.

V and J are TRBV19 and TRBJ1-2, with D maybe TRBD1 (6 bases). Germline V gives CDR1 LNHDA, CDR2 SQIVND (reference sequence). The CDR3 has 14 residues. V was pared by 2 bases and J by 4 bases, with 11 bases between. CDR3 protein: CASSIRGAGYGYTF. CDR3 sequence (DNA): TGTGCCAGTAGTATACGGGGGGCGGGCTATGGCTACACCTTC. Full variable domain (missing parts from reference TRBV19 and TRBJ1-2): DGGITQSPKYLFRKEGQNVTLSCEQNLNHDAMYWYRQDPGQGLRLIYYSQIVNDFQKGDIAEGYSVSREKKESFPLTVTSAQKNPTAFYLCASSIRGAGYGYTFGSGTRLTVV.

The V call is TRBV6-1, the J call TRBJ1-5; D ambiguous. V was pared by 4 bases and J by 3 bases, with 16 bases between. Germline CDR1 reads MNHNS; CDR2 reads SASEGT. The CDR3 is 16 amino acids. The CDR3: CASSGLGSAYNQPQHF. DNA of the CDR3: TGTGCCAGCAGTGGCCTGGGGTCCGCTTACAATCAGCCCCAGCATTTT.

The rearrangement joins TRBV6-2 or TRBV6-3 to TRBJ2-3; 9 bases agree with TRBD2. The CDR3 spans 16 residues. Germline assignment: CDR1 MNHEY and CDR2 SVGEGT. Losses at the gene ends were 4 bases for V and 6 bases for J; bases not matched to a gene: 11. CDR3 amino acids: CASSWASGNHLDTQYF. The CDR3 coding sequence is TGTGCCAGCAGTTGGGCTAGCGGGAACCACCTGGATACGCAGTATTTT.

The CDR3 nucleotides are TGTGCCAGCAGCTTCACGGGGGGCAGCACAGATACGCAGTATTTT. It specifies CASSFTGGSTDTQYF. This sequence joins TRBV5-6 and TRBJ2-3; tentative D call: TRBD2 (7 bases). V was cut by 2 bases and J by 0 bases, with 10 bases left in between. Germline CDR1 reads SGHDT; CDR2 reads YYEEEE. The CDR3 runs to 15 residues.

This chain connects TRBV5-1 to TRBJ1-1; 9 nucleotides line up with TRBD1. Germline values: CDR1 SGHRS, CDR2 YFSETQ. Trimming took 3 bases from V and 5 from J; bases not matched to a gene: 2. The CDR3 consists of 13 residues. For the CDR3, the DNA is TGCGCCAGCAGCTATGACAGGGGGACTGAAGCTTTCTTT. The encoded protein is CASSYDRGTEAFF.

This clone counts as large. The J gene is TRBJ1-1, the V gene TRBV7-8; maybe TRBD1 (5 bases). The germline V and J ends were trimmed by 6 bases and 4 bases, with 15 bases remaining between them. Looked up from germline, CDR1 is SGHVS and CDR2 is FQNEAQ. This CDR3 has 14 residues. The CDR3 loop is CASSHREGTTEAFF. The CDR3 DNA follows: TGTGCCAGCAGTCACCGGGAAGGGACCACTGAAGCTTTCTTT.

The chain links TRBV6-5 to TRBJ2-3; D gene ambiguous. V shed 2 bases and J shed 0 bases, with 9 bases lying between them. Per the germline V gene, CDR1 is MNHEY and CDR2 is SVGAGI. The CDR3 sequence is 15 residues long. The CDR3 DNA follows: TGTGCCAGCAGTTACACCCAGACTAGCACAGATACGCAGTATTTT. As protein: CASSYTQTSTDTQYF.

The chain links TRBV4-3 to TRBJ1-5, with a possible D match to TRBD1 (6 bases). The CDR3 is made up of 17 amino acids. Trimming left V 1 base short and J 4 bases short, with 17 bases between. Germline lookup yields CDR1 LGHNA and CDR2 YSLEER. The chain's CDR3 is CASSQGLGGSANQPQHF. The CDR3 DNA reads TGCGCCAGCAGCCAAGGTTTGGGGGGCTCGGCGAATCAGCCCCAGCATTTT.

V gene TRBV2 combines with J gene TRBJ1-2; D perhaps matches TRBD1 (6 bases). The germline CDR1 and CDR2 sequences are SNHLY and FYNNEI. Trimming cost V 2 bases and J 6 bases, with 10 bases left between them. This CDR3 contains 13 residues. CDR3 coding DNA: TGTGCCAGCAGTGAACGGGGGGCGCATGGCTACACCTTC. Amino acids: CASSERGAHGYTF.

This clone was detected only a few times. The V call is TRBV11-2, the J call TRBJ1-6, with no clear D. V gave up 5 bases and J gave up 11 bases, with 13 bases separating them. This CDR3 is 13 amino acids long. CDR1 SGHAT and CDR2 FQNNGV come from the germline V gene. CDR3 region: CASSPWVLAPLHF. The CDR3 nucleotides read TGTGCCAGCAGCCCCTGGGTGCTTGCACCCCTCCACTTT. Variable domain in full (rest from reference TRBV11-2 and TRBJ1-6): EAGVAQSPRYKIIEKRQSVAFWCNPISGHATLYWYQQILGQGPKLLIQFQNNGVVDDSQLPKDRFSAERLKGVDSTLKIQPAKLEDSAVYLCASSPWVLAPLHFGNGTRLTVT.

The chain uses TRBV4-3 and TRBJ1-2; 10 nucleotides line up with TRBD1. Germline V gene lookup returns CDR1 LGHNA and CDR2 YSLEER. The CDR3 loop spans 16 amino acids. V shed 0 bases, J shed 4 bases, and the junction held 5 bases outside the gene matches. CDR3 region: CASSQDGRTGGYGYTF. CDR3 nucleotide sequence: TGCGCCAGCAGCCAAGATGGGCGGACAGGGGGCTATGGCTACACCTTC.

V is TRBV5-1 and J is TRBJ1-5, with D possibly TRBD1 on 5 matching bases. The CDR3 runs 13 residues. Trimming pared 4 bases from V and 4 bases from J, leaving 9 bases between. Germline V gene lookup returns CDR1 SGHRS and CDR2 YFSETQ. CDR3 DNA sequence: TGCGCCAGCAGCGTGGACACAAATCAGCCCCAGCATTTT. Encoded protein: CASSVDTNQPQHF.

This chain connects TRBV5-5 to TRBJ2-1; D possibly corresponds to TRBD2 (6 bases). CDR1 SGHKS and CDR2 YYEKEE come from the germline V gene (reference sequence). The CDR3 is made up of 16 amino acids. Trimming removed 0 bases at V and 7 bases at J, with 17 bases between. CDR3 residues: CASSLGPDYTTNEQFF. The CDR3 bases are TGTGCCAGCAGCTTGGGGCCGGACTACACAACTAATGAGCAGTTCTTC.